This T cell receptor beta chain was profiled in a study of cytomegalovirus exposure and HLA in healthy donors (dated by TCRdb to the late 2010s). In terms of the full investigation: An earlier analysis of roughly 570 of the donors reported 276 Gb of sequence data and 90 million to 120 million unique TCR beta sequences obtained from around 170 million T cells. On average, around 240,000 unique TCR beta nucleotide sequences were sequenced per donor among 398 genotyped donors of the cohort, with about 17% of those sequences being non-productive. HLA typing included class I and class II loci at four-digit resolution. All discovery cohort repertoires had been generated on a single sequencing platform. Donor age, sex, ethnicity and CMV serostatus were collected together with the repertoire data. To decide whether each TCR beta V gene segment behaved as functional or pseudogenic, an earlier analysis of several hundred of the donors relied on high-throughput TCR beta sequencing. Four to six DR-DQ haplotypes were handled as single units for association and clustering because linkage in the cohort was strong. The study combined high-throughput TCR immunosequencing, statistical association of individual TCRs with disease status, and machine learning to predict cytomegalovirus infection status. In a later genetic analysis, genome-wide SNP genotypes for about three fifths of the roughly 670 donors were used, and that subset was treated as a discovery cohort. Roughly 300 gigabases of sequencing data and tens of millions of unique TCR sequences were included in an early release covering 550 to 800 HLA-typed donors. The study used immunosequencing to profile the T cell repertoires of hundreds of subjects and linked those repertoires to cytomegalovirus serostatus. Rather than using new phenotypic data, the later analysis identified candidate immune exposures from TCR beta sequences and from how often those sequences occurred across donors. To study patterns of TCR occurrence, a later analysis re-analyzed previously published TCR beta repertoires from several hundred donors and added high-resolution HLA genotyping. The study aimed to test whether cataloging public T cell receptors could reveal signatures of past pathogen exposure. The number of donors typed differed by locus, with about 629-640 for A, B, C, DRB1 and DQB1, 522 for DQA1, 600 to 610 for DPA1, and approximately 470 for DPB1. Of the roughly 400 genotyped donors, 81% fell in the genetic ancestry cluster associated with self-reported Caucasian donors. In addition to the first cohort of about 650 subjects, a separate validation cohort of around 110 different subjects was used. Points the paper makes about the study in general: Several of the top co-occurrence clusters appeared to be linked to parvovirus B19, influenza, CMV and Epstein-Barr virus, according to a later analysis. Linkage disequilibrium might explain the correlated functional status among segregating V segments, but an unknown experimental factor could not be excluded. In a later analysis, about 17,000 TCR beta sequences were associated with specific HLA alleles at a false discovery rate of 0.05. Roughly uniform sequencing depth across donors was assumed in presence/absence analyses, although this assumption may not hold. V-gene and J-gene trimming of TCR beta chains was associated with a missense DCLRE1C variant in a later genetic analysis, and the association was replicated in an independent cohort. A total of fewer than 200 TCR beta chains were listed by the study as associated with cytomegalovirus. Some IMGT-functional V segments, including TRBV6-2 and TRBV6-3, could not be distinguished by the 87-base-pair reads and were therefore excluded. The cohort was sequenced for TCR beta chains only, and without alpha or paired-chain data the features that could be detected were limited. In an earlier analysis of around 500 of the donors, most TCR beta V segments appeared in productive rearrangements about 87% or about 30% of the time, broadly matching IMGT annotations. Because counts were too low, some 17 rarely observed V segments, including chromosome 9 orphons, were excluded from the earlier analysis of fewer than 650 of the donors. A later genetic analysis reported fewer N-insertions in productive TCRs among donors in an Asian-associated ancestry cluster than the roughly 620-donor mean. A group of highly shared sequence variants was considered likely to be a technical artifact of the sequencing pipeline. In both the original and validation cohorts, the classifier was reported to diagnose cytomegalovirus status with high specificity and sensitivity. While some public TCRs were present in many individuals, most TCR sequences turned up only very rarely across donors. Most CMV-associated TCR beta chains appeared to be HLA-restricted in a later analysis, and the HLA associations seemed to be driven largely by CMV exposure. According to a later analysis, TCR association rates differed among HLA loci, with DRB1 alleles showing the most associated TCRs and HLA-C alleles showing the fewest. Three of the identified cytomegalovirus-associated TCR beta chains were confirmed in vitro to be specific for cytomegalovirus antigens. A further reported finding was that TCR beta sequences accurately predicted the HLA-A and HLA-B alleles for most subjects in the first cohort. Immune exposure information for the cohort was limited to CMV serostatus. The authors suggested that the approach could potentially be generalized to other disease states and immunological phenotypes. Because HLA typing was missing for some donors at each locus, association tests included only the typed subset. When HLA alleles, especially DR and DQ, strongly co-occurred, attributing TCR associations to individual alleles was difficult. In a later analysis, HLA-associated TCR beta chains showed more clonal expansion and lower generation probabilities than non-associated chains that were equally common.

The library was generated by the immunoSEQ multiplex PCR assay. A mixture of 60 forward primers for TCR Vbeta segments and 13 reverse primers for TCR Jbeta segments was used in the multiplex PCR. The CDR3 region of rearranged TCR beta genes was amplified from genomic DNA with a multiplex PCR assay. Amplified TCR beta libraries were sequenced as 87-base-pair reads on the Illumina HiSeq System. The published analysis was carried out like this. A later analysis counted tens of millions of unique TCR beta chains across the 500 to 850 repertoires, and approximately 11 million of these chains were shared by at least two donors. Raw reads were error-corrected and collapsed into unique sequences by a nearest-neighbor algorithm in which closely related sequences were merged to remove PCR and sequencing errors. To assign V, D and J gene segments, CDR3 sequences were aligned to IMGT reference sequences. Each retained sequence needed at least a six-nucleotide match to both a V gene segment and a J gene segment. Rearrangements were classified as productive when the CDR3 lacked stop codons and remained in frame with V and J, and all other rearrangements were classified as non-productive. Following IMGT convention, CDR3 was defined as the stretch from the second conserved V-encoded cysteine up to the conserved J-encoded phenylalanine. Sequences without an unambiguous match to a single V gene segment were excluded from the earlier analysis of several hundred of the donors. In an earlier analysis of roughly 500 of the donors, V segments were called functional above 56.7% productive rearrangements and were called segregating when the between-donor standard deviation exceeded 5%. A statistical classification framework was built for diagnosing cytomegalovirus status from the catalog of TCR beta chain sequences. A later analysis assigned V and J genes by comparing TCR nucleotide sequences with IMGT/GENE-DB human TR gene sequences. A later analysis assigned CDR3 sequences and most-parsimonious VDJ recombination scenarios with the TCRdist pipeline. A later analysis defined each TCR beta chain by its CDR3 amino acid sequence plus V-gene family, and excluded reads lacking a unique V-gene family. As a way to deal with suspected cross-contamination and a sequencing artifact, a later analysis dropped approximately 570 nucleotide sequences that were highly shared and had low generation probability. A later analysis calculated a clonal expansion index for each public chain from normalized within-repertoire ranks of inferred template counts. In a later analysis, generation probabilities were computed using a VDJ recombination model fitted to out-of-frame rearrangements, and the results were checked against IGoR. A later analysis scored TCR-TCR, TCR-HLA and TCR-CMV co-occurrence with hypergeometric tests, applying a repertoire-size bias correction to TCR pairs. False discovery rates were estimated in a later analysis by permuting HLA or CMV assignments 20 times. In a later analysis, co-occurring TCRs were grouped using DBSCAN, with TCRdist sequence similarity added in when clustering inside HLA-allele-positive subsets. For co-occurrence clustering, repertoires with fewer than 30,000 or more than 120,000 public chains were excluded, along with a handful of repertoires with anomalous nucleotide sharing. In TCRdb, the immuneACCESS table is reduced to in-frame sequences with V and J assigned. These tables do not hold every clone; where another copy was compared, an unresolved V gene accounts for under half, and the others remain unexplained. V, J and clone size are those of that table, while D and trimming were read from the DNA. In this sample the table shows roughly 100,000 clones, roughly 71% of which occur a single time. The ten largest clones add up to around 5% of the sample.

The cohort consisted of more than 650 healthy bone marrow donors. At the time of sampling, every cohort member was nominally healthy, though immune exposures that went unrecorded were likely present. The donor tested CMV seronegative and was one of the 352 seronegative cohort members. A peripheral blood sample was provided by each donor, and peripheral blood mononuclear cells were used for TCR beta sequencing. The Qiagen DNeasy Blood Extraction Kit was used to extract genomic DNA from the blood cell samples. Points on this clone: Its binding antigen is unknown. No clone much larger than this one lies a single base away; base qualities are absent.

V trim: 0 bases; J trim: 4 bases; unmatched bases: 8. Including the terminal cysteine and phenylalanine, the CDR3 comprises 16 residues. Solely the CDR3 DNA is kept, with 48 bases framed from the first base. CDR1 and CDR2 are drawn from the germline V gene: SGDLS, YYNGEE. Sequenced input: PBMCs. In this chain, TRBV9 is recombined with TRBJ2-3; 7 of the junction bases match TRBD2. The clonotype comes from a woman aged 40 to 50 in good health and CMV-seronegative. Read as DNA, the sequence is TGTGCCAGCAGCGTAGAACCTAGCGGCGTTTCAGATACGCAGTATTTT. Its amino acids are CASSVEPSGVSDTQYF.